This TCR beta chain was observed in a study of OX40 agonist ivuxolimab in advanced cancers. Findings and limits, study-wide: Clonal expansion was among the lowest in partial responders at 0.1-3.0 mg/kg, especially CD8+.

Clones were sequenced by immunoSEQ multiplex PCR, and TCRdb holds only the in-frame ones, with some missing. Found here are more than 60,000 clones, 65% to 85% of them singletons; the top ten hold 27%. From germline, CDR1 is SGHNT and CDR2 YENEEA. The CDR3 runs to 15 residues. The V and J ends lost 3 bases and 4 bases, in that order; junction bases with no gene match: 4. Worth noting for this clone: Its target is unknown.

The clonotype originates from an adult with an advanced solid tumor such as melanoma, head and neck, liver or kidney cancer. Sample: CD4+ or CD8+ T cells sorted from blood, taken in a trial of the OX40 agonist ivuxolimab. This rearrangement joins TRBV11-3 to TRBJ2-2; TRBD1 matches at 8 bases. The CDR3 nucleotides read TGTGCCAGCAGCTTCCAGGGGGCTACCACCGGGGAGCTGTTTTTT. This translates into CASSFQGATTGELFF.